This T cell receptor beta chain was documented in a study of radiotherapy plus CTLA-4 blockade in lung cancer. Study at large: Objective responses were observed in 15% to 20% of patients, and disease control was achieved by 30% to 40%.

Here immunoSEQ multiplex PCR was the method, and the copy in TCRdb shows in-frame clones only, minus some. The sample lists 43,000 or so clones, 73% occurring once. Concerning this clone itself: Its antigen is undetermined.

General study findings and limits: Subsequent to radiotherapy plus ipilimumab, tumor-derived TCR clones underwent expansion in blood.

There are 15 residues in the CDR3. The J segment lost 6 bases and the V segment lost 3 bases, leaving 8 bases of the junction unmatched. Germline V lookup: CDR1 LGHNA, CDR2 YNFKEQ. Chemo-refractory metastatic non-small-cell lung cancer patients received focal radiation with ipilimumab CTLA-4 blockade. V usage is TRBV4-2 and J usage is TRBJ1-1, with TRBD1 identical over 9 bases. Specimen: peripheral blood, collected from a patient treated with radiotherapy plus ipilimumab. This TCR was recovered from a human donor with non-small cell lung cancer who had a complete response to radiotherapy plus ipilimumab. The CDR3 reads CASSQYPGQGPEAFF. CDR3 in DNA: TGTGCCAGCAGCCAGTACCCGGGACAGGGACCTGAAGCTTTCTTT.